This T cell receptor beta chain was recovered during a study of T cell responses to AZD1222 COVID-19 vaccine. About the study: Second-dose schedules of about 4 or about 12 weeks were combined.

The ends were cut back, 0 bases at V and 6 bases at J, with 12 bases in the middle. Germline loops: CDR1 LGHDT, CDR2 YNNKEL (reference sequence). The CDR3 has 14 amino acids. A remark on this clone: What it recognizes is unknown.

Data came from immunoSEQ multiplex PCR; TCRdb stores just in-frame clones and leaves some out. The table has roughly 93,000 clones, 86% seen once. Study-wide findings and caveats: An increase in Spike-specific TCR breadth and depth was observed after two AZD1222 doses. White British people made up most donors, females outnumbered males, and clonal diversity was possibly underestimated. Researchers report vaccine-associated CD4 TCRs spanning spike, with dominance at 160-218 and 743-854.

This sequence was found in an adult in good health. Specimen: peripheral blood, collected on day 0 of AZD1222 vaccination. This chain joins TRBV3-1 (or the pseudogene TRBV3-2) and TRBJ2-7; the D is unclear. The CDR3 reads CASSQDALGFEQYF. The CDR3, as DNA: TGTGCCAGCAGCCAAGACGCTTTGGGGTTCGAGCAGTACTTC.